This T cell receptor (beta chain) is drawn from a study of OX40 agonist ivuxolimab in advanced cancers. Background for the entire study: The costimulatory receptor OX40 (CD134) was targeted by ivuxolimab, a fully human IgG2 agonistic monoclonal antibody. Intravenous ivuxolimab was administered to patients every 2 weeks at six dose levels: 0.01, 0.1, 0.3, 1.5, 3 and 10 mg/kg. Among the roughly 52 dose-escalation patients, about 19 had hepatocellular carcinoma, some 15 melanoma, 9 renal cell carcinoma and 9 head and neck cancer. A male proportion of almost 85% and a mean age of around 60 years, ranging from roughly 23 to 79, were recorded for the dose-escalation cohort. Prior anti-PD-1, anti-PD-L1 or anti-CTLA-4 therapy was permitted, and checkpoint inhibitors had been received by more than 35% of dose-escalation patients. Partial responses occurred in three dose-escalation patients: two with cutaneous melanoma and one with hepatocellular carcinoma. The point of sequencing TCRbeta in the periphery was to test whether ivuxolimab changed TCR sequence diversity and drove clonal T-cell expansion. The paper describes the monotherapy dose-escalation part (N of about 52 patients) of the phase I trial of ivuxolimab.

This clone has just one count. What this receptor recognizes is not known. No quality values exist for individual bases; no much larger clone is one base distant. CDR1 is given as LNHDA and CDR2 as SQIVND, both from the germline V gene (reference sequence). CDR3 length: 13 amino acids, cysteine to phenylalanine. Here the CDR3 DNA is all that survives: 39 bases in frame from base 1. Trimming accounts for 6 bases at V and 3 bases at J, while the number of junction bases matched to no gene is 3. The trial excluded patients who had a history of autoimmune disease or were on systemic immunosuppression. Peripheral blood for TCR sequencing was drawn from every dose cohort at baseline, at cycle 4 day 1 and at cycle 7 day 1. Samples were obtained from an open-label, multicenter, first-in-human phase I dose-escalation trial of ivuxolimab. The trial enrolled adults with locally advanced or metastatic head and neck squamous cell, hepatocellular, melanoma or renal cell carcinoma. CD4+ and CD8+ T cells were sorted separately from peripheral blood before TCR sequencing.

To sequence the TCRbeta CDR3 region, genomic DNA was isolated from the sorted cells. TCRbeta CDR3 regions were sequenced using the immunoSEQ Assay. Here the immuneACCESS table is served through TCRdb, limited to in-frame sequences with V and J called. Missing clones are a known gap in these copies; in checked studies unresolved V genes cover under half, and the rest lacks a known reason. This sample holds approximately 73,000 clones; approximately 90% were observed only once. The ten largest account for 1.3% of the sample. The full study reports these points: Low levels of normalized T-cell clonal expansion were also seen in some patients who did not respond. The antigen specificity of the peripheral T cells that underwent clonal expansion was not determined. In partial responders in the 0.1-3.0 mg/kg groups, normalized peripheral clonal expansion was found to be among the lowest, especially among CD8+ T cells. At doses of 0.1 to 3.0 mg/kg, clonal expansion of both CD4+ and CD8+ blood T cells was observed from baseline to week 6. On average, CD8+ T cells showed more expanded clones than CD4+ T cells after ivuxolimab.

The TCR comes from an adult with an advanced solid tumor such as melanoma, head and neck, liver or kidney cancer. The chain is assembled from TRBV19 and TRBJ2-5; a stretch of 8 junction bases matches TRBD1. This material consisted of CD4+ or CD8+ T cells sorted from blood, taken in a trial of the OX40 agonist ivuxolimab. CDR3 loop: CASRGQAEETQYF. The nucleotide sequence is TGTGCCAGTAGGGGACAGGCTGAAGAGACCCAGTACTTC.